This TCR beta chain came from a study of control samples from healthy donors and cancer patients. This table comes from immunoSEQ multiplex PCR, and its TCRdb copy is limited to in-frame clones, with some not included. The profile shows approximately 90,000 clones, roughly 86% of them singletons. For this clone: Within the sample, other DNA sequences also encode this same CDR3.

V was shortened by 1 base and J by 1 base, with 20 bases between the two germline ends. CDR1 and CDR2 from the germline V gene are SGHRS and YFSETQ. The CDR3 loop spans 18 amino acids. This chain connects TRBV5-1 to TRBJ1-1, with TRBD1 as a possible D gene (6 bases). The TCR comes from a man in his thirties or forties in good health. Sequencing used blood. The CDR3 coding sequence is TGCGCCAGCAGCTTGAATTTCCGGGACATAGGATGGAACACTGAAGCTTTCTTT. This sequence encodes CASSLNFRDIGWNTEAFF.